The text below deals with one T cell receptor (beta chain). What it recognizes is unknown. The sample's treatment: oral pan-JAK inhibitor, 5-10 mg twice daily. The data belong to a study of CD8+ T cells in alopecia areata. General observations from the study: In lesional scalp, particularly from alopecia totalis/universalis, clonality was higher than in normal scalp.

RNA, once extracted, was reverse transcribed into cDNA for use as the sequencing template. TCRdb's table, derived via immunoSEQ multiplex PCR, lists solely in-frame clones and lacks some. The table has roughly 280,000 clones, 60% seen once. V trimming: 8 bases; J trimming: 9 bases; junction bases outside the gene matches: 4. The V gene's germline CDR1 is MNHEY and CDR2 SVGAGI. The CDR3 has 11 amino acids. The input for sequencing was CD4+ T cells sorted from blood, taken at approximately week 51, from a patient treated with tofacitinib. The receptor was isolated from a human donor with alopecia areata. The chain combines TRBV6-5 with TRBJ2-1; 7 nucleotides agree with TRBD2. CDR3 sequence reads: CASGGGGEQFF. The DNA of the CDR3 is TGTGCCAGCGGAGGCGGGGGTGAGCAGTTCTTC.